This T cell receptor (beta chain) was documented in a study of CD8 T cells in Susac syndrome. The CDR3 runs 17 residues. The germline V gene has CDR1 SEHNR and CDR2 FQNEAQ (reference sequence). V dropped 2 bases and J dropped 0; count of bases not matched to a gene: 7. About 0.45 to 1 ug RNA was reverse transcribed with random hexamers. The amplification used immunoSEQ multiplex PCR on TCR beta CDR3; it spanned 54 Vbeta and 13 Jbeta. TCRdb reprocessed the immunoSEQ multiplex PCR reads with MiXCR, giving one entry per CDR3 protein. Of around 80,000 distinct CDR3 sequences listed, roughly 94% are singletons. TCR beta sequences were obtained from blood CD8+ and CD4+ T cells.

The genes are TRBV7-9 and TRBJ2-1; 7 bases align to TRBD2. The sequencing sample was made of CD8+ T cells from PBMCs. This receptor was obtained from a human donor with Susac syndrome. In DNA form, the CDR3 reads TGTGCCAGCAGCTTATCCGGGGGGACTGTCTCCTACAATGAGCAGTTCTTC. Its protein product is CASSLSGGTVSYNEQFF. The variable domain in full, completed from reference TRBV7-9 and TRBJ2-1, reads DTGVSQNPRHKITKRGQNVTFRCDPISEHNRLYWYRQTLGQGPEFLTYFQNEAQLEKSRLLSDRFSAERPKGSFSTLEIQRTEQGDSAMYLCASSLSGGTVSYNEQFFGPGTRLTVL.